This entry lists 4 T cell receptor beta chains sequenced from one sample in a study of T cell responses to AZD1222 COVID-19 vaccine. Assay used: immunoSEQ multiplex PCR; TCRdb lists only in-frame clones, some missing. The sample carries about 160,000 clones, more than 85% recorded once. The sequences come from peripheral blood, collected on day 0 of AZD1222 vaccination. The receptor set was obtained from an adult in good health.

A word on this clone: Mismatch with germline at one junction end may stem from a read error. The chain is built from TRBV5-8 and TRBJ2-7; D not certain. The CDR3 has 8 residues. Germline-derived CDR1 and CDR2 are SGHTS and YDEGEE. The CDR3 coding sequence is TGTGCCAGCAGCCCATATGCCTTC. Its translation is CASSPYAF.

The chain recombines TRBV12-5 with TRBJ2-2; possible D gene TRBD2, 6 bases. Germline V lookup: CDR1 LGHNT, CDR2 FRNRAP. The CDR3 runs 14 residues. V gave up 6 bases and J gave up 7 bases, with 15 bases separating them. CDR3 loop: CASGKGLKLGELFF. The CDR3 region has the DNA TGTGCTAGTGGCAAGGGACTCAAGCTCGGGGAGCTGTTTTTT.

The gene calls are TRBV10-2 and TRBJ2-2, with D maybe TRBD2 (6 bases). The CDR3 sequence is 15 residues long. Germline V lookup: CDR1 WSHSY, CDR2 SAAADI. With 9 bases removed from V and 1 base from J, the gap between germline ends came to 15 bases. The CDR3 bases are TGCGCCAGTAGACTTAGCGGACTGAACACCGGGGAGCTGTTTTTT. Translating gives CASRLSGLNTGELFF.

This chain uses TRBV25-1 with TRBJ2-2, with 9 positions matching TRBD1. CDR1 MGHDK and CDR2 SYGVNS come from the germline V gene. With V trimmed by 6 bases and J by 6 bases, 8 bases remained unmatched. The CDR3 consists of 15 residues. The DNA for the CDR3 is TGTGCCAGCAGGAAACAGGGGGCGGGCGCCGGGGAGCTGTTTTTT. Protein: CASRKQGAGAGELFF.